The source of this T cell receptor beta chain is a study of regulatory T cells in long-lasting Graves disease. With respect to this clonotype: Its antigen is not known.

Findings of the study overall: Persistent disease showed a preference for TRBV28, TRBJ1-2 and TRBJ2-5. Having few samples may have compromised the accuracy. More public clonotypes were shared by persistent patients (around 3,000) than by new patients (roughly 910).

Libraries of TCR beta came from iRepertoire HTBI primers plus Arm-PCR of CDR3 regions. A single record per CDR3 protein comes from TCRdb applying MiXCR to the multiplex PCR reads. The table has a few hundred thousand distinct CDR3 sequences, 20% to 25% seen once. Germline CDR1 DFQATT, CDR2 SNEGSKA (reference sequence). The CDR3 has 17 amino acids. The V end lost 0 bases, the J end lost 0 bases, and 17 bases lay between the germline ends. Time point indicated: persistent/refractory GD, antithyroid drugs over 5 years with positive TRAb. PBMCs provided the RNA from which the TCR library was made. The guidelines of the American Thyroid Association were the basis for diagnosing Graves' disease.

This clonotype was sampled from a female donor with Graves disease. The V and J genes are TRBV20-1 and TRBJ1-1; no clear D gene. The specimen was peripheral blood mononuclear cells (PBMCs), collected when the disease was refractory, from a patient treated with antithyroid drugs. DNA for the CDR3: TGCAGTGCTAGAGATGGAGGACGGACTATCATGAACACTGAAGCTTTCTTT. This encodes CSARDGGRTIMNTEAFF.